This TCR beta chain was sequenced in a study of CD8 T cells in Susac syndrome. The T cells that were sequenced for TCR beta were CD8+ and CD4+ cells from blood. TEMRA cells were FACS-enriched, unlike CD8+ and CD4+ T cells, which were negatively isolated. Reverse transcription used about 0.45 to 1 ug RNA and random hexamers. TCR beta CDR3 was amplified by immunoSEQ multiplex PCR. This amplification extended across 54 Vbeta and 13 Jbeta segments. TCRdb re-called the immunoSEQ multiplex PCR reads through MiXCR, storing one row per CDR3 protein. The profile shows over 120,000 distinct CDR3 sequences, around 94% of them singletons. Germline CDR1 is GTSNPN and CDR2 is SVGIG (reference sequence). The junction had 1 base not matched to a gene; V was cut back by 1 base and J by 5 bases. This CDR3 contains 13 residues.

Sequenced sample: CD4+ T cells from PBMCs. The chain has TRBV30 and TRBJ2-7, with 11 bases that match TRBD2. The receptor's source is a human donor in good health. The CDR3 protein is CAWSELAGDEQYF. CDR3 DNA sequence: TGTGCCTGGAGTGAACTAGCGGGGGACGAGCAGTACTTC.